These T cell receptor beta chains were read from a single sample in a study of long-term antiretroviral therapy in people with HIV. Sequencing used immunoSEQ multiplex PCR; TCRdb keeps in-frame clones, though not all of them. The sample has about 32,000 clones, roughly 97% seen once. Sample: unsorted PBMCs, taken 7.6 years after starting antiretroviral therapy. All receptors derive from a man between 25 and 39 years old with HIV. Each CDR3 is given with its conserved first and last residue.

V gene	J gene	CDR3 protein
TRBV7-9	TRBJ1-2	CASSSRTGGDYTF
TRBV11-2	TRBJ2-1	CASSLTGRSNEQFF
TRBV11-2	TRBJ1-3	CASRPIRGAAGNTIYF
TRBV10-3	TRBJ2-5	CAISPSGEQETQYF
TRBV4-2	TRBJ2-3	CASSHRFDTQYF
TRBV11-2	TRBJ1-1	CASSLVRNTEAFF
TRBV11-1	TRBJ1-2	CASSLTASGYGYTF
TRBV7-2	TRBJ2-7	CASSDYYEQYF
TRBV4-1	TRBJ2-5	CASSQDRETQYF
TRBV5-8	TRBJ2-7	CASSVLDPAYEQYF
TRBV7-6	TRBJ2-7	CASSSPADSPYEQYF
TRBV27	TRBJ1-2	CASARQKNYGYTF
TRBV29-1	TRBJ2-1	CSVALARRADNEQFF
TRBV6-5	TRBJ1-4	CASSKDENEKLFF
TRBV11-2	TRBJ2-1	CASSLVAGGLGYNEQFF
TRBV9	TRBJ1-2	CASSVGQGEISAGYTF
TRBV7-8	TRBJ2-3	CASSLLQDLSSTDTQYF
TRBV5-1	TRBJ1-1	CASSLDGAEGITEAFF
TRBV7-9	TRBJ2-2	CASSSRTLAGGISSGELFF
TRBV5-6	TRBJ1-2	CASSTDSYGYTF
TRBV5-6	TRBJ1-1	CASSLWTGENTEAFF
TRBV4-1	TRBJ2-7	CASSQVTSGEQYF
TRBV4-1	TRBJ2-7	CASASSPSYEQYF
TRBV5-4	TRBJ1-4	CASSLIRAGEGEKLFF
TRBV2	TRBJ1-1	CASSDPQTGGRITEAFF
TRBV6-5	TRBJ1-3	CASKFGNTIYF
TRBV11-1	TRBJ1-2	CASSLGAGFGYTF
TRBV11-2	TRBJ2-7	CASSLFQVGSYEQYF
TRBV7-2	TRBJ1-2	CASSLDSYGYTF
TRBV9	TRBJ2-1	CASSSPTYNEQFF
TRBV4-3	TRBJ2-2	CASSQESVLAPPHGELFF
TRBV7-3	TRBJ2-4	CASKGVGAVAKNIQYF
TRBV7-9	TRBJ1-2	CASITPGTLGYTF
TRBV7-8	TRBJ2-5	CASSFGGTQYF
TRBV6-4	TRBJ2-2	CASSPTIGVTGELFF
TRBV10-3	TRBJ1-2	CAIRVQNYGYTF